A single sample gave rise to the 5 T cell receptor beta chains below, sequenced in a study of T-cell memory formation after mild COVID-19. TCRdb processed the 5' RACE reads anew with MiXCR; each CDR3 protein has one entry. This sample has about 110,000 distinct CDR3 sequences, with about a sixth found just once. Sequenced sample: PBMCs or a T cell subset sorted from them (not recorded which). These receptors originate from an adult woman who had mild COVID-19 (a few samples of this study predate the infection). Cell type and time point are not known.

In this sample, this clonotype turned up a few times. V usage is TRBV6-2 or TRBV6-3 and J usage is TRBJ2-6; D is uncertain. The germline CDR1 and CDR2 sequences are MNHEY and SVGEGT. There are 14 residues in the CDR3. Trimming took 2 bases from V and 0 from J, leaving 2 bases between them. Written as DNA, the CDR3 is TGTGCCAGCAGTTACAGCTCTGGGGCCAACGTCCTGACTTTC. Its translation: CASSYSSGANVLTF.

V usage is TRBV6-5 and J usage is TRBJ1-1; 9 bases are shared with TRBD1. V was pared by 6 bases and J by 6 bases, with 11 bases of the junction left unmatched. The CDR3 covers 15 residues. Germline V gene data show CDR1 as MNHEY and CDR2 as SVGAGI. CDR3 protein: CASSPGQGLSAEAFF. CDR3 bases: TGTGCCAGCAGCCCTGGACAGGGGCTTAGCGCTGAAGCTTTCTTT.

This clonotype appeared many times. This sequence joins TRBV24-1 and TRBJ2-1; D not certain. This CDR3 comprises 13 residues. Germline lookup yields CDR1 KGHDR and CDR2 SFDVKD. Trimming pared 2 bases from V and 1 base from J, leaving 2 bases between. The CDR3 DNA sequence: TGTGCCACCAGTGATTGGTCCTACAATGAGCAGTTCTTC. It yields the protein CATSDWSYNEQFF.

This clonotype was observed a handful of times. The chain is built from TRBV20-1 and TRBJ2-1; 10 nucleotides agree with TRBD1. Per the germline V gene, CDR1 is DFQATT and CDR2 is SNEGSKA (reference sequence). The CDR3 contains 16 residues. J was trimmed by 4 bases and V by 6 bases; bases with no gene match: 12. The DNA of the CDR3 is TGCAGTGCCAGTGCTTTAGAGGGACAGGGGTACAATGAGCAGTTCTTC. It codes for CSASALEGQGYNEQFF.

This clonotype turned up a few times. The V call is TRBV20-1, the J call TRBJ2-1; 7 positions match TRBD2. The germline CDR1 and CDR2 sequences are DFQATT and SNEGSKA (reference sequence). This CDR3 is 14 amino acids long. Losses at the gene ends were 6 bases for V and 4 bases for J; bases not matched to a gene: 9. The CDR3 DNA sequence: TGCAGTGCGCCGACTAGCCTCTTTTACAATGAGCAGTTCTTC. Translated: CSAPTSLFYNEQFF.